These 17 T cell receptor beta chains were all obtained from the same sample, sequenced in a study of PD-L1 blockade in urothelial cancer. Time point in this sample: pretreatment peripheral blood. Produced via immunoSEQ multiplex PCR; TCRdb's table is partial and in-frame only. The profile shows about 63,000 clones, 75% to 85% of them singletons. This specimen was PBMCs, taken around atezolizumab (anti-PD-L1) treatment. These TCRs come from an older man with urothelial cancer.

The chain carries TRBV11-3 and TRBJ2-6; no reliable D call. Trimming removed 3 bases at V and 2 bases at J, with 5 bases between. The CDR3 totals 14 residues. From germline, CDR1 is SGHNT and CDR2 YENEEA. The CDR3 sequence: CASSFEAGANVLTF. The DNA of the CDR3 is TGTGCCAGCAGCTTCGAGGCTGGGGCCAACGTCCTGACTTTC.

This chain joins TRBV7-2 and TRBJ2-7; D uncertain. Germline CDR1 SGHTA, CDR2 FQGNSA. The CDR3 is 14 residues long. V dropped 3 bases and J dropped 3 bases, with 12 bases sitting between them. The CDR3 nucleotides are TGTGCCAGCAGCTTGCCTACCGCCTACTACGAGCAGTACTTC. Translation: CASSLPTAYYEQYF.

V gene TRBV7-3 combines with J gene TRBJ1-6; TRBD1 matches at 8 bases. Trimming took 5 bases from V and 7 from J; bases not matched to a gene: 7. The CDR3 loop spans 15 amino acids. CDR1 and CDR2 from the germline V gene are SGHTA and FQGTGA. The CDR3, as DNA: TGTGCCAGCAGCCTAGGACAGGGTAGGAATTCACCCCTCCACTTT. It translates to CASSLGQGRNSPLHF.

The chain employs TRBV13 and TRBJ2-7, with TRBD1 identical over 7 bases. The CDR3 has 13 residues. The ends lost 5 bases at V and 0 bases at J; junction bases unmatched: 1. Germline V gene data show CDR1 as PRHDT and CDR2 as FYEKMQ (reference sequence). CDR3 residues: CASSRQGSYEQYF. The CDR3 DNA sequence: TGTGCCAGCAGCCGACAGGGCTCCTACGAGCAGTACTTC.

About this clone itself: A far larger clone differs by one base, so this is likely a read error. The rearrangement joins TRBV7-2 to TRBJ2-7, with 8 bases that match TRBD1. The CDR3 is made up of 12 amino acids. After removal of 4 bases from V and 5 bases from J, the junction contained 1 base not matched to a gene. Per germline, CDR1 SGHTA and CDR2 FQGNSA. In nucleotides, the CDR3 is TGTGCCAGCAGCTCGACAGGGGACGAGCAGTACTTC. Translated, it gives CASSSTGDEQYF.

The genes are TRBV9 and TRBJ2-3, with TRBD2 identical over 10 bases. Per germline, CDR1 SGDLS and CDR2 YYNGEE. J was trimmed by 10 bases and V by 3 bases; bases with no gene match: 5. The CDR3 sequence is 13 residues long. CDR3 protein: CASSAPTSGAQYF. CDR3 sequence (DNA): TGTGCCAGCAGCGCCCCCACTAGCGGGGCGCAGTATTTT.

The V gene is TRBV27, the J gene TRBJ1-1, with D maybe TRBD1 (5 bases). The CDR3 covers 15 residues. V was clipped by 0 bases and J by 0 bases, with 8 bases between them. The germline V gene has CDR1 MNHEY and CDR2 SMNVEV (reference sequence). The CDR3 sequence is CASSLSGGMNTEAFF. The CDR3 bases are TGTGCCAGCAGTTTATCGGGGGGTATGAACACTGAAGCTTTCTTT.

This sequence joins TRBV4-2 and TRBJ2-1; TRBD2 agrees at 7 bases. V lost 0 bases and J lost 1; bases outside the gene matches: 9. The germline V gene encodes CDR1 LGHNA and CDR2 YNFKEQ. This CDR3 is built from 18 residues. The CDR3 DNA reads TGTGCCAGCAGCCAAGATAGGGCCAGCGGGGTTTCCTACAATGAGCAGTTCTTC. Protein product: CASSQDRASGVSYNEQFF.

V usage is TRBV18 and J usage is TRBJ1-5; the D gene is possibly TRBD1 (5 bases). The V end was cut by 4 bases, the J end by 9 bases, with 22 bases between. The CDR3 consists of 16 residues. Germline V lookup: CDR1 KGHSH, CDR2 LQKENI. DNA for the CDR3: TGTGCCAGCTCACTTACAGGTCCGGGACCGGGGGGGCCCCAGCATTTT. It codes for CASSLTGPGPGGPQHF.

This chain links TRBV4-2 with TRBJ1-1; TRBD1 matches at 10 bases. The ends lost 6 bases at V and 3 bases at J; junction bases unmatched: 7. Germline V CDR1 and CDR2: LGHNA, YNFKEQ. The CDR3 contains 15 residues. The CDR3: CASRLGTGAHTEAFF. The CDR3 bases are TGTGCCAGCAGACTCGGGACAGGGGCCCACACTGAAGCTTTCTTT.

The rearrangement joins TRBV2 to TRBJ2-1, with TRBD1 identical over 8 bases. The length of the CDR3 is 15 residues. Germline loops: CDR1 SNHLY, CDR2 FYNNEI. V shed 2 bases and J 2 bases; nucleotides not matched to a gene: 2. CDR3: CASSESGGTYNEQFF. The CDR3 coding sequence is TGTGCCAGCAGTGAATCAGGGGGCACCTACAATGAGCAGTTCTTC.

The chain has TRBV6-6 and TRBJ2-1, with TRBD2 matching over 8 bases. The CDR3 contains 14 residues. Germline lookup yields CDR1 MNHNY and CDR2 SVGAGI (reference sequence). The J segment lost 7 bases and the V segment lost 7 bases, leaving 9 bases of the junction unmatched. This CDR3 is CASTEASGRNEQFF. CDR3 nucleotides: TGTGCCAGCACCGAGGCTAGCGGGCGTAATGAGCAGTTCTTC.

In this sample, this clone turned up a few times. Other nucleotide sequences in the sample specify the same CDR3. This sequence joins TRBV25-1 and TRBJ1-2; D is unclear. V lost 2 bases to trimming and J lost 7 bases, with 8 bases between them. This CDR3 comprises 12 residues. Per the germline V gene, CDR1 is MGHDK and CDR2 is SYGVNS. The CDR3 region is CASSEGGSGYTF. Here the CDR3 DNA reads TGTGCCAGCAGTGAAGGCGGTAGTGGCTACACCTTC.

This clone was detected only a few times. The chain has TRBV7-6 and TRBJ1-1, with a weak D call TRBD1 (6 bases). The V and J ends lost 5 bases and 0 bases respectively, with 13 bases between them. Per germline, CDR1 SGHVS and CDR2 FNYEAQ. CDR3 length: 15 amino acids. The CDR3 region has the DNA TGTGCCAGCAGCACCTACAGGGATTTGAACACTGAAGCTTTCTTT. This translates into CASSTYRDLNTEAFF.

The chain joins TRBV5-1 to TRBJ2-5; 8 bases are a match to TRBD1. This CDR3 is built from 14 residues. The ends lost 2 bases at V and 0 bases at J; junction bases unmatched: 0. Germline V CDR1 and CDR2: SGHRS, YFSETQ. CDR3 DNA sequence: TGCGCCAGCAGCTTACAGGGGGACCAAGAGACCCAGTACTTC. This codes for CASSLQGDQETQYF.

This clone was picked up a small number of times. The chain carries TRBV30 and TRBJ2-1; TRBD1 matches 8 bases. J lost 13 bases, V lost 3 bases, and 5 bases had no gene match. Germline values: CDR1 GTSNPN, CDR2 SVGIG (reference sequence). This CDR3 has 11 residues. CDR3 region: CAWRGQGLQFF. As DNA, the CDR3 is TGTGCCTGGAGAGGACAGGGTCTTCAGTTCTTC.

The chain is built from TRBV11-3 and TRBJ2-1, with D perhaps TRBD2 (6 bases). The ends were cut back, 3 bases at V and 9 bases at J, with 15 bases in the middle. The CDR3 loop spans 14 amino acids. Germline assignment: CDR1 SGHNT and CDR2 YENEEA. The CDR3 sequence is CASSLGGIRGEQFF. DNA for the CDR3: TGTGCCAGCAGCTTGGGCGGGATTAGGGGTGAGCAGTTCTTC.